This T cell receptor beta chain is from a study of T cell clonality in common variable immunodeficiency. This clone has at least ten counts. Its antigen is unidentified. Coverage ceases 3 residues before the CDR3 finishes, and the germline J gene fills in the end. This CDR3 contains 14 residues. Germline values: CDR1 SNHLY, CDR2 FYNNEI. The trim removed 4 bases at V and 4 bases at J, leaving 4 bases unmatched. Overall study results and limits: Fewer TCRbeta clones were shared among CVID subjects than controls. CVID subjects showed higher TCRbeta clonality than healthy controls. Authors noted CVID clonality's cause needs subpopulation repertoire sequencing.

Sequencing input was equivalent genomic DNA from CVID and controls. Sequenced by immunoSEQ multiplex PCR; TCRdb stores in-frame clones only, minus some. This record lists under 50,000 clones, none seen once only, and the top ten clones contain about 0.68%. The chain employs TRBV2 and TRBJ1-2; 9 bases align to TRBD1. The sequencing sample was made of peripheral blood mononuclear cells. This TCR derives from a person aged 18 to 70 in good health. This CDR3 reads CASSVLTGGYGYTF. The sequenced part of the CDR3 DNA is TGTGCCAGCAGTGTCCTGACAGGGGGCTATGGC.